Listed below are T cell receptor beta chains from one sample, sequenced in a study of T cell responses to AZD1222 COVID-19 vaccine. Libraries were prepared by immunoSEQ multiplex PCR; TCRdb keeps only in-frame clonotypes and omits some of them. Among 150,000 to 200,000 clones listed, 88% were seen once. This material consisted of peripheral blood, taken 28 days after the second AZD1222 dose. The receptor set was obtained from an adult who received the AZD1222 COVID-19 vaccine. CDR3s include the opening cysteine and the closing phenylalanine or tryptophan. A D gene is named only where the DNA matches it firmly. Clone size appears in some rows only: once, few, many, or a class for an expanded clone.

v_gene: TRBV30
d_gene: -
j_gene: TRBJ1-3
abundance: -
CDR3nt: TGTGCCTGGAGTGTTCCGGGGGCGGGAAACACCATATATTTT
CDR3aa: CAWSVPGAGNTIYF

v_gene: TRBV6-2/TRBV6-3
d_gene: TRBD2
j_gene: TRBJ2-1
abundance: -
CDR3nt: TGTGCCAGCAGCCCTAGCGGGCAAGGGAATGAGCAGTTCTTC
CDR3aa: CASSPSGQGNEQFF

v_gene: TRBV6-2/TRBV6-3
d_gene: -
j_gene: TRBJ1-1
abundance: -
CDR3nt: TGTGCCAGCAGTGGCCCAGGTGACACTGAAGCTTTCTTT
CDR3aa: CASSGPGDTEAFF

v_gene: TRBV11-3
d_gene: TRBD2
j_gene: TRBJ2-7
abundance: -
CDR3nt: TGTGCCAGCAGCCCTGCTAGCGGGGGGTTGAGGTACGAGCAGTACTTC
CDR3aa: CASSPASGGLRYEQYF

v_gene: TRBV10-2
d_gene: TRBD2
j_gene: TRBJ2-1
abundance: -
CDR3nt: TGCGCCAGCAGTGAAACTAGCGGGGTTGAGCAGTTCTTC
CDR3aa: CASSETSGVEQFF

v_gene: TRBV27
d_gene: -
j_gene: TRBJ2-7
abundance: -
CDR3nt: TGTGCCAGCACCCCCGGGACACTTTCGTCCGAGCAGTACTTC
CDR3aa: CASTPGTLSSEQYF

v_gene: TRBV19
d_gene: TRBD1
j_gene: TRBJ2-1
abundance: -
CDR3nt: TGTGCCAGTAGCACCGGGACAGGGGACTACAATGAGCAGTTCTTC
CDR3aa: CASSTGTGDYNEQFF

v_gene: TRBV6-5
d_gene: -
j_gene: TRBJ2-3
abundance: -
CDR3nt: TGTGCCAGCAACCCTAGCACAGATACGCAGTATTTT
CDR3aa: CASNPSTDTQYF

v_gene: TRBV14
d_gene: TRBD2
j_gene: TRBJ2-1
abundance: -
CDR3nt: TGTGCCAGCACTTCCGGGACTAGCCCGGTGAATGAGCAGTTCTTC
CDR3aa: CASTSGTSPVNEQFF

v_gene: TRBV5-5
d_gene: TRBD1
j_gene: TRBJ2-2
abundance: -
CDR3nt: TGTGCCAGCAGCTTGGTAGGGGGCTATGCCACCGGGGAGCTGTTTTTT
CDR3aa: CASSLVGGYATGELFF

v_gene: TRBV12-3/TRBV12-4
d_gene: TRBD1
j_gene: TRBJ2-7
abundance: -
CDR3nt: TGTGCCAGCAGCCGTGGACAGGGTCGCGAGCAGTACTTC
CDR3aa: CASSRGQGREQYF

v_gene: TRBV4-2
d_gene: TRBD2
j_gene: TRBJ2-7
abundance: -
CDR3nt: TGTGCCAGCAGCCAAGCCCTAGCGGGAGGCCATCACGAGCAGTACTTC
CDR3aa: CASSQALAGGHHEQYF

v_gene: TRBV7-2
d_gene: -
j_gene: TRBJ2-6
abundance: -
CDR3nt: TGTGCCAGCAGGTCACCCTCTGGGGCCAACGTCCTGACTTTC
CDR3aa: CASRSPSGANVLTF

v_gene: TRBV28
d_gene: TRBD1
j_gene: TRBJ1-4
abundance: -
CDR3nt: TGTGCCAGCAGTACGCCCGGGACAGGGGAAGAAAAACTGTTTTTT
CDR3aa: CASSTPGTGEEKLFF

v_gene: TRBV6-2/TRBV6-3
d_gene: -
j_gene: TRBJ2-2
abundance: -
CDR3nt: TGTGCCAGCAGTTACTTGGAAACCGGGGAGCTGTTTTTT
CDR3aa: CASSYLETGELFF

v_gene: TRBV6-4
d_gene: -
j_gene: TRBJ2-7
abundance: -
CDR3nt: TGTGCCAGCAGCCTCCTCCAGGGTGTCACCTACGAGCAGTACTTC
CDR3aa: CASSLLQGVTYEQYF

v_gene: TRBV30
d_gene: TRBD1
j_gene: TRBJ2-7
abundance: -
CDR3nt: TGTGCCTGGAGCTCGGGACAGGGGCTTTACGAGCAGTACTTC
CDR3aa: CAWSSGQGLYEQYF

v_gene: TRBV5-4
d_gene: TRBD1
j_gene: TRBJ1-1
abundance: -
CDR3nt: TGTGCCAGCAGCCCAGGGACAGGGCGAGGTGAAGCTTTCTTT
CDR3aa: CASSPGTGRGEAFF

v_gene: TRBV24-1
d_gene: -
j_gene: TRBJ2-7
abundance: -
CDR3nt: TGTGCCACCAGTGACGCCTACGAGCAGTACTTC
CDR3aa: CATSDAYEQYF

v_gene: TRBV5-6
d_gene: -
j_gene: TRBJ2-1
abundance: -
CDR3nt: TGTGCCAGCAGCTTTGTCGGTGAGCAGTTCTTC
CDR3aa: CASSFVGEQFF

v_gene: TRBV9
d_gene: TRBD1
j_gene: TRBJ1-1
abundance: -
CDR3nt: TGTGCCAGCAGCGTGACGGACAGGGGTGAGACTGAAGCTTTCTTT
CDR3aa: CASSVTDRGETEAFF

v_gene: TRBV19
d_gene: -
j_gene: TRBJ2-3
abundance: -
CDR3nt: TGTGCCAGCCAGGGGCGGGGGTATACGCAGTATTTT
CDR3aa: CASQGRGYTQYF

v_gene: TRBV7-6
d_gene: -
j_gene: TRBJ2-1
abundance: -
CDR3nt: TGTGCCAGCAGCCCGGAAGTTGGTGCGGGGGAGCAGTTCTTC
CDR3aa: CASSPEVGAGEQFF

v_gene: TRBV4-1
d_gene: -
j_gene: TRBJ2-3
abundance: -
CDR3nt: TGCGCCAGCAGCCAAGATGTCGCAGGGGGGAAGGATACGCAGTATTTT
CDR3aa: CASSQDVAGGKDTQYF

v_gene: TRBV9
d_gene: TRBD1
j_gene: TRBJ1-4
abundance: -
CDR3nt: TGTGCCAGCAGCGTAGGGACAGGGGCCCTAGGGGAAAAACTGTTTTTT
CDR3aa: CASSVGTGALGEKLFF

v_gene: TRBV7-2
d_gene: TRBD2
j_gene: TRBJ2-7
abundance: -
CDR3nt: TGTGCCAGCAGCCGGACTAGCGGGGGGGCCTACGAGCAGTACTTC
CDR3aa: CASSRTSGGAYEQYF

v_gene: TRBV28
d_gene: -
j_gene: TRBJ1-3
abundance: -
CDR3nt: TGTGCCAGCAGTTTTGGGACCGCAAGCCCGGACTCTGGAAACACCATATATTTT
CDR3aa: CASSFGTASPDSGNTIYF

v_gene: TRBV6-5
d_gene: -
j_gene: TRBJ1-1
abundance: -
CDR3nt: TGTGCCAGCAGTTCCGGGACTTATAACACTGAAGCTTTCTTT
CDR3aa: CASSSGTYNTEAFF

v_gene: TRBV5-4
d_gene: -
j_gene: TRBJ2-6
abundance: -
CDR3nt: TGTGCCAGCCGGAGGCCAAGGACTTTC
CDR3aa: CASRRPRTF

v_gene: TRBV7-9
d_gene: -
j_gene: TRBJ1-5
abundance: -
CDR3nt: TGTGCCAGCAGCTTAGCTGGGCTCAATCAGCCCCAGCATTTT
CDR3aa: CASSLAGLNQPQHF

v_gene: TRBV7-9
d_gene: TRBD1
j_gene: TRBJ2-1
abundance: -
CDR3nt: TGTGCCAGCAGCCTCGCGACAGGGGGTAAGGACAATGAGCAGTTCTTC
CDR3aa: CASSLATGGKDNEQFF

v_gene: TRBV19
d_gene: -
j_gene: TRBJ2-6
abundance: -
CDR3nt: TGTGCCAGTCAGCCAGGGGTATCTGGGGCCAACGTCCTGACTTTC
CDR3aa: CASQPGVSGANVLTF

v_gene: TRBV11-1
d_gene: -
j_gene: TRBJ1-4
abundance: -
CDR3nt: TGTGCCAGCAGCTTTGGCCATGGTGAAAAACTGTTTTTT
CDR3aa: CASSFGHGEKLFF

v_gene: TRBV7-6
d_gene: TRBD1
j_gene: TRBJ2-7
abundance: few
CDR3nt: TGTGCCAGCAGCTCCTTGGCGGGCAGGGGGCGAGACGAGCAGTACTTC
CDR3aa: CASSSLAGRGRDEQYF

v_gene: TRBV19
d_gene: -
j_gene: TRBJ2-6
abundance: -
CDR3nt: TGTGCCAGTAGTATAGCTCGCTCTGGGGCCAACGTCCTGACTTTC
CDR3aa: CASSIARSGANVLTF

v_gene: TRBV11-2
d_gene: -
j_gene: TRBJ1-1
abundance: -
CDR3nt: TGTGCCAGCAGCTTACTTGTGGCTAGGGGAGCCACTGAAGCTTTCTTT
CDR3aa: CASSLLVARGATEAFF

v_gene: TRBV6-4
d_gene: -
j_gene: TRBJ1-2
abundance: -
CDR3nt: TGTGCCAGCAGTGACTCCTGGCAGGGCGGTGGCTACACCTTC
CDR3aa: CASSDSWQGGGYTF

v_gene: TRBV6-2/TRBV6-3
d_gene: -
j_gene: TRBJ2-3
abundance: -
CDR3nt: TGTGCCAGCAGTCCACGAGGCTACACAGATACGCAGTATTTT
CDR3aa: CASSPRGYTDTQYF

v_gene: TRBV2
d_gene: -
j_gene: TRBJ2-2
abundance: -
CDR3nt: TGTGCCAGCAGTGAAACGACACCAGGGACCGGGGAGCTGTTTTTT
CDR3aa: CASSETTPGTGELFF

v_gene: TRBV7-2
d_gene: TRBD1
j_gene: TRBJ1-2
abundance: -
CDR3nt: TGTGCCAGCAGACGGGACAGGGACGGTGCCTATGGCTACACCTTC
CDR3aa: CASRRDRDGAYGYTF

v_gene: TRBV7-9
d_gene: -
j_gene: TRBJ2-1
abundance: -
CDR3nt: TGTGCCAGCAGGGGCCCACAGCGGGCAGAGCAGTTCTTC
CDR3aa: CASRGPQRAEQFF

v_gene: TRBV4-2
d_gene: TRBD2
j_gene: TRBJ2-5
abundance: -
CDR3nt: TGTGCCAGCAGCACCGTGGGACTAGCGGGAGGAGAGACCCAGTACTTC
CDR3aa: CASSTVGLAGGETQYF

v_gene: TRBV28
d_gene: TRBD1
j_gene: TRBJ2-7
abundance: -
CDR3nt: TGTGCCAGCAGTTTATTGGGACAGCCGGAGGACTTC
CDR3aa: CASSLLGQPEDF

v_gene: TRBV28
d_gene: TRBD1
j_gene: TRBJ1-1
abundance: -
CDR3nt: TGTGCCAGCAGCGGGGGGGACAGCCTGAACACTGAAGCTTTCTTT
CDR3aa: CASSGGDSLNTEAFF

v_gene: TRBV28
d_gene: -
j_gene: TRBJ1-1
abundance: -
CDR3nt: TGTGCCAGCAGTTTCGGGCGGTCGTACACTGAAGCTTTCTTT
CDR3aa: CASSFGRSYTEAFF

v_gene: TRBV12-5
d_gene: -
j_gene: TRBJ1-5
abundance: -
CDR3nt: TGTGCTAGTGGACAGGGCAATCAGCCCCAGCATTTT
CDR3aa: CASGQGNQPQHF

v_gene: TRBV27
d_gene: TRBD1
j_gene: TRBJ2-1
abundance: -
CDR3nt: TGTGCCAGCAGGGCCGGGACAGACTTCTACAATGAGCAGTTCTTC
CDR3aa: CASRAGTDFYNEQFF

v_gene: TRBV5-6
d_gene: TRBD1
j_gene: TRBJ2-7
abundance: once
CDR3nt: TGTGCCAGCAGCGTCGGGACAGACTACGAGCAGTACTTC
CDR3aa: CASSVGTDYEQYF

v_gene: TRBV19
d_gene: -
j_gene: TRBJ2-1
abundance: once
CDR3nt: TGTGCCAGTAGCGCCACAGGGAACTACAATGAGCAGTTCTTC
CDR3aa: CASSATGNYNEQFF

v_gene: TRBV6-5
d_gene: TRBD2
j_gene: TRBJ2-2
abundance: -
CDR3nt: TGTGCCAGCACCCGGACTAGCGGTAACACCGGGGAGCTGTTTTTT
CDR3aa: CASTRTSGNTGELFF

v_gene: TRBV18
d_gene: -
j_gene: TRBJ2-7
abundance: -
CDR3nt: TGTGCCAGCACGCCGGGTGGGGACGAGCAGTACTTC
CDR3aa: CASTPGGDEQYF

v_gene: TRBV6-5
d_gene: -
j_gene: TRBJ1-2
abundance: once
CDR3nt: TGTGCCAGCTTGGGGACACCTGGGGGTGGCTACACCTTC
CDR3aa: CASLGTPGGGYTF

v_gene: TRBV5-6
d_gene: -
j_gene: TRBJ2-2
abundance: -
CDR3nt: TGTGCCAGCAGCTTGCAATGGTTTAGGGCAGGGCTTACCGGGGAGCTGTTTTTT
CDR3aa: CASSLQWFRAGLTGELFF